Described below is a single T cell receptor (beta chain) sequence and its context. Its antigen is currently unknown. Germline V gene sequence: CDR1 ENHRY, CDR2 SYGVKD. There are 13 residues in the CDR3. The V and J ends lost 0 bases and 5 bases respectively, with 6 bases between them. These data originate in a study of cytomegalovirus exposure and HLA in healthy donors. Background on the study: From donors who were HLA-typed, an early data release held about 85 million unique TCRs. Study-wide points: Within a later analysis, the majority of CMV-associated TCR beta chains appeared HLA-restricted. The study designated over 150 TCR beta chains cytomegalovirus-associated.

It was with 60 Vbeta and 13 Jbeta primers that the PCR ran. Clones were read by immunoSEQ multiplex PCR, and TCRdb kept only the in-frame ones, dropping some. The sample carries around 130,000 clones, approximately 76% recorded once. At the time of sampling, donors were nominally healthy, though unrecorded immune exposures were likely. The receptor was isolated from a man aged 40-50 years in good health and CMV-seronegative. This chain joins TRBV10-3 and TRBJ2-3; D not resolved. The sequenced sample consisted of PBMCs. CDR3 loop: CAISESSRDTQYF. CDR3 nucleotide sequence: TGTGCCATCAGTGAGTCGTCTCGAGATACGCAGTATTTT.